These 3 T cell receptor beta chains were all obtained from the same sample, sequenced in a study of cytomegalovirus exposure and HLA in healthy donors. The PCR contained 60 Vbeta and 13 Jbeta primers. Generated by immunoSEQ multiplex PCR, the TCRdb table keeps only in-frame clones and is missing some. The table records about 95,000 clones, 82% of them present only once. Sequences were obtained from PBMCs. These receptors came from a man aged 25 to 40 in good health and CMV-seropositive.

The chain recombines TRBV30 with TRBJ2-3; maybe TRBD2 (7 bases). Germline CDR1 reads GTSNPN; CDR2 reads SVGIG (reference sequence). The CDR3 runs to 13 residues. Deletions cut 2 bases from V and 8 bases from J, with 14 bases between. The CDR3 region is CAWSYGGQGTQYF. CDR3 nucleotide sequence: TGTGCCTGGAGTTACGGGGGGCAGGGTACGCAGTATTTT.

The V gene is TRBV5-4, the J gene TRBJ2-2; no definite D call. This CDR3 is 16 amino acids long. The V end was cut by 6 bases, the J end by 6 bases, with 21 bases between. Germline V gene data show CDR1 as SGHNT and CDR2 as YYREEE (reference sequence). Written as DNA, the CDR3 is TGTGCCAGCATCCGAGTTGAGGAGAGTCCACCCGGGGAGCTGTTTTTT. It translates to CASIRVEESPPGELFF.

This sequence joins TRBV2 and TRBJ2-1, with TRBD1 as a possible D gene (5 bases). In germline, CDR1 is SNHLY, CDR2 FYNNEI. This CDR3 spans 15 amino acids. V was shortened by 6 bases and J by 2 bases, with 14 bases between the two germline ends. The CDR3 spells CASRAPDTPYNEQFF. CDR3 bases: TGTGCCAGCAGGGCTCCGGACACTCCCTACAATGAGCAGTTCTTC.